This note documents a single TCR beta chain sequence. Its antigen is undetermined. A sample-barcoded 5' primer and a J-beta primer mix were used in a second PCR of about 7 to 12 cycles. From the 5' RACE reads, TCRdb called clonotypes with MiXCR, one entry per CDR3 protein. The table records roughly 1.4 million distinct CDR3 sequences, around 59% of them present only once. These data come from a study of blood T cells in healthy people across ages. Across the whole study: Template switching retrieved approximately one barcoded beta molecule for each two T cells. Whole-study results and caveats: Across samples, TCR beta diversity tracked strongly with naive T cell percentage.

V was clipped by 11 bases and J by 3 bases; unmatched bases: 9. This CDR3 is built from 13 residues. Looked up from germline, CDR1 is MNHEY and CDR2 is SMNVEV (reference sequence). The receptor's source is a man between 18 and 35 years old in good health. The material sequenced was blood. V is TRBV27 and J is TRBJ2-7; 8 bases agree with TRBD2. CDR3: CAAAGGPFYEQYF. The CDR3 nucleotides read TGTGCCGCGGCGGGGGGCCCCTTCTACGAGCAGTACTTC.